What follows describes a single T cell receptor beta chain. Its antigen remains undetermined. No much larger clone exists at a distance of one base, and base qualities are not known. The sample belongs to a study of blood T cell repertoires in COVID-19 (dated by TCRdb to the early 2020s). Broadly, across the study: Samples covering the acute and convalescent phases of COVID-19 were provided by collaborators in the United States, Italy and Spain. Where available, HLA class I and class II types were taken from metadata supplied by the sample provider and were not determined by assay-based typing. Nearly every sample came with metadata listing a de-identified subject ID, COVID-19 status, age in years and sex. A freely available public database, intended as a resource for researchers studying the immune response to SARS-CoV-2, is where the repertoires were released. The samples were drawn from two sources: the first 160 participants of the ongoing ImmuneRACE study, and approximately 1,300 subjects contributed by 6 global collaborators. The material from the prospective study consisted of cDNA or gDNA derived from T cells, B-cell-depleted T cells, or PBMCs. The dataset comprised deeply sampled blood TCRbeta repertoires from subjects exposed to, actively infected with, or recovered from COVID-19. Study-level results and caveats: Clinical and demographic metadata were provided uncurated, with the amount varying by source and participant.

TCRbeta CDR3 regions were amplified from genomic DNA using the immunoSEQ Assay, a bias-controlled multiplex PCR. Turning to the authors' computational methods: The number of nucleated cells in each sample was estimated by amplification of reference gene primers within the assay. To quantify the absolute abundance of each unique TCRbeta CDR3 rearrangement, sequence reads were collapsed and filtered. For each sample, productive Simpson clonality was calculated by taking the square root of Simpson's diversity index across productive rearrangements. This immuneACCESS table, as held by TCRdb, lists in-frame sequences with V and J called but not all clones. Of the missing ones, under half trace to an unresolved V gene in checked studies; the others have no known cause. V and J calls plus clone size are reproduced from that table; the DNA served to infer D and trimming. Counted in this sample were around 380,000 clones; about 80% of them appeared once. More than 0.85% of the sample is taken by the ten largest.

Spanning cysteine to phenylalanine, the CDR3 consists of 15 amino acids. Only the CDR3 DNA is retained, 45 bases long and in frame from the first base. The V end gives up 6 bases and the J end 7 bases, leaving 7 bases in the junction not matched to a gene. CDR1 and CDR2 are read off the germline V gene as SGHAT and FQNNGV. The collaborating institutions used their own protocols to collect whole blood in K2EDTA tubes. For TCRbeta analysis, collaborators shipped samples in one of three forms: frozen whole blood, isolated PBMCs, or DNA extracted from either of those sample types. The TCR comes from a human donor with acute or convalescent COVID-19. The donor label of this sample is uncertain. The specimen was peripheral blood. The rearrangement joined TRBV11-2 to TRBJ2-2, with TRBD1 identical over 11 junction bases. In nucleotide form, the sequence is TGTGCCAGCAGTTCAGGACAGGGGGCCATCGGGGAGCTGTTTTTT. Translated, this gives CASSSGQGAIGELFF. The full variable domain, with segments outside the CDR3 supplied by the reference TRBV11-2 and TRBJ2-2 proteins, appears as EAGVAQSPRYKIIEKRQSVAFWCNPISGHATLYWYQQILGQGPKLLIQFQNNGVVDDSQLPKDRFSAERLKGVDSTLKIQPAKLEDSAVYLCASSSGQGAIGELFFGEGSRLTVL.